Below, 15 T cell receptor beta chains from the same sample are listed, as sequenced in a study of T-cell memory formation after mild COVID-19. TCRdb re-analysed the 5' RACE reads in MiXCR, keeping a single row per CDR3 protein. The sample lists approximately 490,000 distinct CDR3 sequences, approximately 20% seen once, with under 15% in the top ten. The specimen was PBMCs or a T cell subset sorted from them (not recorded which). These receptors were obtained from an adult woman who had mild COVID-19 (a few samples of this study predate the infection). Cell type and time point are not known.

This clonotype was recorded only once. V is TRBV19 and J is TRBJ1-5; TRBD1 aligns across 8 bases. Germline V lookup: CDR1 LNHDA, CDR2 SQIVND (reference sequence). This CDR3 comprises 15 residues. V was clipped by 5 bases and J by 4 bases; unmatched bases: 7. The CDR3 region is CASSSTGGVNQPQHF. The CDR3 bases are TGTGCCAGTAGTTCTACAGGGGGGGTGAATCAGCCCCAGCATTTT.

This chain uses TRBV5-1 with TRBJ2-5; TRBD2 agrees at 11 bases. This CDR3 region has 16 residues. The ends lost 0 bases at V and 5 bases at J; junction bases unmatched: 6. Germline values: CDR1 SGHRS, CDR2 YFSETQ. CDR3 DNA: TGCGCCAGCAGCTTGGAATTAGCGGGAGGGCCGGAGACCCAGTACTTC. As protein: CASSLELAGGPETQYF. Complete variable domain (other parts from reference TRBV5-1 and TRBJ2-5): KAGVTQTPRYLIKTRGQQVTLSCSPISGHRSVSWYQQTPGQGLQFLFEYFSETQRNKGNFPGRFSGRQFSNSRSEMNVSTLELGDSALYLCASSLELAGGPETQYFGPGTRLLVL.

This sequence joins TRBV30 and TRBJ1-1, with 7 positions matching TRBD1. The V and J ends lost 2 bases and 7 bases, in that order; junction bases with no gene match: 10. Germline V gene lookup returns CDR1 GTSNPN and CDR2 SVGIG (reference sequence). The CDR3 runs to 14 residues. The CDR3 DNA follows: TGTGCCTGGAGTTTGGGACAGTTCTCCAGTGAAGCTTTCTTT. It codes for CAWSLGQFSSEAFF.

The V call is TRBV5-1, the J call TRBJ2-6, with a weak D call TRBD2 (6 bases). Trimming removed 2 bases from V and 0 bases from J, with 9 bases in between. Germline V gene sequence: CDR1 SGHRS, CDR2 YFSETQ. The CDR3 extends over 16 amino acids. The CDR3 reads CASSLGGPSGANVLTF. CDR3 in DNA: TGCGCCAGCAGCTTAGGAGGGCCCTCTGGGGCCAACGTCCTGACTTTC.

The genes are TRBV15 and TRBJ2-5, with D unclear. There are 13 residues in the CDR3. Germline-derived CDR1 and CDR2 are LNHNV and YYDKDF (reference sequence). V gave up 0 bases and J gave up 4 bases, with 6 bases separating them. The CDR3 DNA follows: TGTGCCACCAGCAGAGACGCGATAGAGACCCAGTACTTC. Translation gives CATSRDAIETQYF. Filled out from reference TRBV15 and TRBJ2-5, the complete variable domain reads DAMVIQNPRYQVTQFGKPVTLSCSQTLNHNVMYWYQQKSSQAPKLLFHYYDKDFNNEADTPDNFQSRRPNTSFCFLDIRSPGLGDTAMYLCATSRDAIETQYFGPGTRLLVL.

This chain joins TRBV4-1 and TRBJ1-1, with D possibly matching TRBD1 (5 bases). This CDR3 spans 15 amino acids. Trimming removed 1 base from V and 1 base from J, with 10 bases in between. Germline assignment: CDR1 MGHRA and CDR2 YSYEKL. CDR3: CASSQGQTPNTEAFF. CDR3 in DNA: TGCGCCAGCAGCCAAGGACAGACACCGAACACTGAAGCTTTCTTT.

This rearrangement joins TRBV4-1 to TRBJ1-1; D might be TRBD1 (6 bases). Trimming stripped 0 bases from V and 12 bases from J, with 14 bases between. CDR3 length: 13 amino acids. Germline V gene sequence: CDR1 MGHRA, CDR2 YSYEKL. The CDR3 spells CASSQESQGGTFF. The CDR3 DNA follows: TGCGCCAGCAGCCAAGAATCACAGGGAGGTACTTTCTTT.

This clonotype was seen many times. V usage is TRBV4-1 and J usage is TRBJ2-1, with 7 bases lining up with TRBD1. Germline assignment: CDR1 MGHRA and CDR2 YSYEKL. With V trimmed by 1 base and J by 6 bases, 6 bases remained unmatched. CDR3 length equals 15 residues. The CDR3 sequence is CASSQGPGGFNEQFF. The CDR3 region has the DNA TGCGCCAGCAGCCAAGGGCCAGGGGGTTTCAATGAGCAGTTCTTC.

This clonotype was detected only a few times. The CDR3 coding sequence is TGCAGCGTTCGCCAGGGGATCTACGAGCAGTACTTC. It is translated as CSVRQGIYEQYF. The chain employs TRBV29-1 and TRBJ2-7; perhaps TRBD1 as D (6 bases). V lost 5 bases, J lost 3 bases, and 11 bases lay in between. Germline V lookup: CDR1 SQVTM, CDR2 ANQGSEA. The length of the CDR3 is 12 residues.

The chain is built from TRBV12-3 or TRBV12-4 and TRBJ2-2, with D possibly TRBD2 on 6 matching bases. V was cut by 4 bases and J by 2 bases, with 17 bases left in between. The CDR3 spans 17 residues. The CDR3 here is CASSSGISGVNTGELFF. The CDR3 DNA reads TGTGCCAGCAGTTCGGGGATTAGCGGAGTCAACACCGGGGAGCTGTTTTTT.

This clonotype came up a few times. The chain has TRBV18 and TRBJ2-1; D gene ambiguous. The CDR3 extends over 14 amino acids. Germline V gene data show CDR1 as KGHSH and CDR2 as LQKENI. Trimming stripped 2 bases from V and 1 base from J, with 6 bases between. As DNA, the CDR3 is TGTGCCAGCTCACCAAAGGGATCCTACAATGAGCAGTTCTTC. It translates to CASSPKGSYNEQFF.

This chain uses TRBV7-2 with TRBJ1-6; the D gene is possibly TRBD1 (5 bases). V was trimmed by 3 bases and J by 6 bases, leaving 12 bases between them. There are 15 residues in the CDR3. Germline loops: CDR1 SGHTA, CDR2 FQGNSA. The CDR3: CASSLFGGVNSPLHF. CDR3 bases: TGTGCCAGCAGCTTGTTTGGGGGGGTTAATTCACCCCTCCACTTT.

This clonotype was counted only a few times. V gene TRBV5-1 combines with J gene TRBJ2-2; D is uncertain. CDR3 length equals 16 residues. Trimming took off 0 bases at V and 4 bases at J, with 13 bases between the two ends. In germline, CDR1 is SGHRS, CDR2 YFSETQ. The CDR3 protein is CASSLGPLGGTGELFF. The CDR3 nucleotides read TGCGCCAGCAGCTTGGGACCTTTAGGCGGCACCGGGGAGCTGTTTTTT.

The V call is TRBV7-9, the J call TRBJ1-2; TRBD1 matches 9 bases. Germline assignment: CDR1 SEHNR and CDR2 FQNEAQ (reference sequence). This CDR3 comprises 14 residues. V dropped 5 bases and J dropped 6; count of bases not matched to a gene: 7. The CDR3 sequence: CASSPRTGEDGYTF. CDR3 sequence (DNA): TGTGCCAGCAGCCCGAGGACAGGGGAGGATGGCTACACCTTC.

This clonotype was picked up many times. The chain carries TRBV11-3 and TRBJ1-3; D call uncertain. V dropped 5 bases and J dropped 4 bases, with 9 bases sitting between them. CDR3 length equals 13 residues. CDR1 and CDR2 (germline): SGHNT, YENEEA. The CDR3 loop is CASSPNSGNTIYF. CDR3 nucleotide sequence: TGTGCCAGCAGCCCCAATTCCGGAAACACCATATATTTT.